The rows below give T cell receptor beta chains drawn from one sample of a study of response to subunit inactivated influenza vaccine. TCRdb fed the RT-PCR reads into MiXCR, producing one record per CDR3 protein. Among around 490,000 distinct CDR3 sequences listed, roughly 8.2% were seen once. The sample was PBMCs from blood, taken 23 to 25 months after vaccination. The receptors come from a man between 50 and 69 years old who received an inactivated influenza vaccine. CDR3s include the opening cysteine and the closing phenylalanine or tryptophan. The D gene is left open where the match is weak. Rows give clone size only sometimes, using once, few, many, or a class for an expanded clone.

TRBV29-1	NA	TRBJ1-1	many	CSVSYKARLPEAFF	TGCAGCGTCTCCTACAAAGCCCGGCTCCCTGAAGCTTTCTTT
TRBV9	NA	TRBJ2-1	few	CASSEDSGMQFF	TGTGCCAGCAGCGAGGACAGTGGCATGCAGTTCTTC
TRBV7-2	NA	TRBJ2-7	few	CASSQNVGYEQYF	TGTGCCAGCAGCCAGAACGTGGGATACGAGCAGTACTTC
TRBV7-8	TRBD1	TRBJ2-7	NA	CASSSDRWLNEQYF	TGTGCCAGCAGCTCGGACAGGTGGTTGAACGAGCAGTACTTC
TRBV19	NA	TRBJ2-7	NA	CASSVVPGNYYEQYF	TGTGCCAGTAGTGTAGTTCCCGGGAACTACTACGAGCAGTACTTC
TRBV7-9	NA	TRBJ2-7	NA	CASSGGQYEQYF	TGTGCCAGCAGCGGAGGGCAATACGAGCAGTACTTC
TRBV5-6	NA	TRBJ2-6	few	CASSSLPVGANVLTF	TGTGCCAGCAGTTCCCTCCCGGTCGGGGCCAACGTCCTGACTTTC
TRBV5-1	TRBD1	TRBJ2-1	NA	CASSLASRTGRYNEQFF	TGCGCCAGCAGCTTGGCCTCTAGGACAGGGAGATACAATGAGCAGTTCTTC
TRBV9	NA	TRBJ2-2	NA	CASSVALYPGLRGGETGELFF	TGTGCCAGCAGCGTAGCTTTATATCCCGGTCTCCGTGGGGGAGAAACCGGGGAGCTGTTTTTT
TRBV29-1	TRBD1	TRBJ1-2	few	CSVGTGTGNYGYTF	TGCAGCGTCGGTACCGGGACAGGGAACTATGGCTACACCTTC
TRBV28	NA	TRBJ1-2	many	CASSFGGRGEGNYGYTF	TGTGCCAGCAGTTTTGGGGGCAGGGGAGAGGGTAACTATGGCTACACCTTC
TRBV20-1	NA	TRBJ1-6	many	CSASPRVNSPLHF	TGCAGTGCTAGCCCCAGGGTTAATTCACCCCTCCACTTT
TRBV29-1	TRBD2	TRBJ2-3	NA	CSVKRGLDTQYF	TGCAGCGTAAAGCGGGGCCTAGATACGCAGTATTTT
TRBV5-5	TRBD2	TRBJ2-7	NA	CASSLTSGRRDEQYF	TGTGCCAGCAGCTTGACTAGCGGGCGCCGGGACGAGCAGTACTTC
TRBV7-9	TRBD1	TRBJ1-6	few	CASRSGGSSPLHF	TGTGCCAGCAGATCAGGGGGCTCTTCACCCCTCCACTTT